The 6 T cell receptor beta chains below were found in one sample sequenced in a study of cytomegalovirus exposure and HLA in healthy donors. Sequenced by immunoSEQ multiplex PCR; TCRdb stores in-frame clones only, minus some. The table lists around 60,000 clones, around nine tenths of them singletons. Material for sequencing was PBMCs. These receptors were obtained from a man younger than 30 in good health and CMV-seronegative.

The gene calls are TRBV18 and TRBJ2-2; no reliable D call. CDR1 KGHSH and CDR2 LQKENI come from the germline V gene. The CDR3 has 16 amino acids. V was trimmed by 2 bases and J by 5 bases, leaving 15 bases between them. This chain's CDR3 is CASSPVAPLLTGELFF. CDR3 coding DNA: TGTGCCAGCTCACCAGTGGCCCCGCTCCTTACCGGGGAGCTGTTTTTT.

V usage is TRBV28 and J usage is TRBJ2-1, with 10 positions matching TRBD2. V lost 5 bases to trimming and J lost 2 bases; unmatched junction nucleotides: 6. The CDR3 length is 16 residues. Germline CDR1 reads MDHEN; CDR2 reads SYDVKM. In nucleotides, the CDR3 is TGTGCCAGCAGTCCTTCCGGACTAGCGGCCTACAATGAGCAGTTCTTC. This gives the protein CASSPSGLAAYNEQFF.

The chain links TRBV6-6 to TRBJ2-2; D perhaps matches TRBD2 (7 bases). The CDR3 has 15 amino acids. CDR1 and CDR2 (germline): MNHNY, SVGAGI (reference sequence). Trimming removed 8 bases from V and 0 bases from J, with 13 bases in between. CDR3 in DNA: TGTGCCAGCTCGAGGGGGGGCGCGAACACCGGGGAGCTGTTTTTT. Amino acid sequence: CASSRGGANTGELFF.

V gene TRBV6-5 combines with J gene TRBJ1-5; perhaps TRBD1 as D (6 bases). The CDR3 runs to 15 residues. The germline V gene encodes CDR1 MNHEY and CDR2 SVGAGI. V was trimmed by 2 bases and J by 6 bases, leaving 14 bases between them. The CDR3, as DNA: TGTGCCAGCAGTTACAGGGGGGGCCGCGGTCAGCCCCAGCATTTT. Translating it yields CASSYRGGRGQPQHF.

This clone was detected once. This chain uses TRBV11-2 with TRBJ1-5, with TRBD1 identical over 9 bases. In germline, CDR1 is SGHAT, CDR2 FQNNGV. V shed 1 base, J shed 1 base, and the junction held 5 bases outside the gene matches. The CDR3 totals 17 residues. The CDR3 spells CASSLAPGQGSNQPQHF. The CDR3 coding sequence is TGTGCCAGCAGCTTAGCCCCGGGACAGGGAAGCAATCAGCCCCAGCATTTT. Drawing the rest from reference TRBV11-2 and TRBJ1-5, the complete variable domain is EAGVAQSPRYKIIEKRQSVAFWCNPISGHATLYWYQQILGQGPKLLIQFQNNGVVDDSQLPKDRFSAERLKGVDSTLKIQPAKLEDSAVYLCASSLAPGQGSNQPQHFGDGTRLSIL.

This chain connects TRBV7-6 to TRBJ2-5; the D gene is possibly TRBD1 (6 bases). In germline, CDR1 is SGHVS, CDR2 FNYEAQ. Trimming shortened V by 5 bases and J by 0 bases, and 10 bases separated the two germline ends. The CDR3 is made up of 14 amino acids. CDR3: CASSPGQNQETQYF. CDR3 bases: TGTGCCAGCAGCCCCGGACAGAACCAAGAGACCCAGTACTTC.